This entry features one TCR beta chain sequence. Antigen specificity is unknown. The same CDR3 can be traced to other DNA sequences in this sample. The record originates from a study of cytomegalovirus exposure and HLA in healthy donors. Findings and limits, study-wide: A further, later analysis showed that HLA-associated TCR beta chains (compared with equally common others) were more clonally expanded. Data from an earlier analysis indicated that most TCR beta V segments were productive either about 87% or about 30% of the time. V- and J-gene trimming of TCR beta was linked (in a later analysis) to a missense DCLRE1C variant.

The CDR3 loop spans 15 amino acids. Trimming pared 2 bases from V and 6 bases from J, leaving 11 bases between. Germline CDR1 is SNHLY and CDR2 is FYNNEI. As for the donors, each was a healthy bone marrow donor. With 60 Vbeta and 13 Jbeta primers, the PCR was carried out. The repertoire was sequenced with immunoSEQ multiplex PCR; TCRdb's copy has only in-frame clones and lacks some. The sample has more than 100,000 clones, 75% to 90% seen once. Sample: PBMCs. V usage is TRBV2 and J usage is TRBJ1-6; possible D gene TRBD1, 6 bases. The sequence was collected from a female donor in good health and CMV-seropositive. For the CDR3, the DNA is TGTGCCAGCAGTGAAACAGGGTTCGGTAATTCACCCCTCCACTTT. Amino acid sequence: CASSETGFGNSPLHF. Full variable domain (missing parts from reference TRBV2 and TRBJ1-6): EPEVTQTPSHQVTQMGQEVILRCVPISNHLYFYWYRQILGQKVEFLVSFYNNEISEKSEIFDDQFSVERPDGSNFTLKIRSTKLEDSAMYFCASSETGFGNSPLHFGNGTRLTVT.